These T cell receptor beta chains were read from a single sample in a study of cytomegalovirus exposure and HLA in healthy donors. Data came from immunoSEQ multiplex PCR; TCRdb stores just in-frame clones and leaves some out. Of fewer than 200,000 clones detected, 87% appear once; the ten largest clones hold about 0.85%. Input material: PBMCs. All receptors derive from a woman aged 30 to 39 in good health and CMV-seronegative. Each CDR3 is given with its conserved first and last residue. D genes are given only for firm matches. Expanded clones are given a class, and other clones once, few, many or no size at all.

>NA|NA|15|TRBV28|TRBJ1-1
CASRPMGGGGTEAFF
TGTGCCAGCAGACCCATGGGGGGAGGGGGCACTGAAGCTTTCTTT
>NA|NA|15|TRBV28|TRBJ1-2
CASSLQGPSFYGYTF
TGTGCCAGCAGTTTACAGGGGCCCTCATTCTATGGCTACACCTTC
>NA|NA|13|TRBV30|TRBJ2-2
CASDSANTGELFF
TGTGCCTCGGACAGCGCGAACACCGGGGAGCTGTTTTTT
>NA|NA|14|TRBV7-8|TRBJ2-7
CASSLEGHNYEQYF
TGTGCCAGCAGCTTAGAAGGACACAACTACGAGCAGTACTTC
>NA|TRBD1|16|TRBV15|TRBJ2-1
CATSSLDRGLINEQFF
TGTGCCACCAGCAGTTTGGACAGGGGGCTAATAAATGAGCAGTTCTTC
>few|TRBD2|14|TRBV10-1|TRBJ2-3
CASSELRELDTQYF
TGCGCCAGCAGTGAGTTGCGGGAGTTGGATACGCAGTATTTT
>NA|NA|15|TRBV4-1|TRBJ2-2
CASSQVRQGTGELFF
TGCGCCAGCAGCCAAGTGAGGCAGGGGACCGGCGAGCTGTTTTTT
>once|NA|16|TRBV27|TRBJ2-4
CASSLFFRGAKNIQYF
TGTGCCAGCAGTTTATTCTTCCGGGGGGCTAAAAACATTCAGTACTTC
>NA|NA|10|TRBV6-8|TRBJ2-7
CASTSYEQYF
TGTGCCAGCACTAGCTACGAGCAGTACTTC
>NA|TRBD1|14|TRBV30|TRBJ2-1
CAWSAGQRYNEQFF
TGTGCCTGGAGTGCGGGACAGAGGTACAATGAGCAGTTCTTC
>once|TRBD1|15|TRBV4-3|TRBJ2-7
CASSLRTGGSYEQYF
TGCGCCAGCAGCCTCCGGACAGGGGGCTCGTACGAGCAGTACTTC
>NA|TRBD1|14|TRBV7-2|TRBJ1-2
CASSLGDRNYGYTF
TGTGCCAGCAGCTTAGGGGACAGAAACTATGGCTACACCTTC
>NA|NA|13|TRBV9|TRBJ1-3
CASSVQVGNTIYF
TGTGCCAGCAGCGTACAGGTGGGAAACACCATATATTTT
>NA|TRBD1|15|TRBV5-1|TRBJ2-7
CASSLVWDRGFEQYF
TGCGCCAGCAGCTTGGTTTGGGACAGGGGGTTCGAGCAGTACTTC
>NA|NA|14|TRBV11-2|TRBJ1-2
CASSLRAGDYGYTF
TGTGCCAGCAGCCTGAGGGCTGGGGACTATGGCTACACCTTC
>NA|NA|12|TRBV28|TRBJ1-2
CASSGPNYGYTF
TGTGCCAGCAGCGGTCCTAACTATGGCTACACCTTC
>NA|NA|15|TRBV27|TRBJ1-5
CASSSSFLPNQPQHF
TGTGCCAGCAGTTCCTCCTTCCTACCTAATCAGCCCCAGCATTTT